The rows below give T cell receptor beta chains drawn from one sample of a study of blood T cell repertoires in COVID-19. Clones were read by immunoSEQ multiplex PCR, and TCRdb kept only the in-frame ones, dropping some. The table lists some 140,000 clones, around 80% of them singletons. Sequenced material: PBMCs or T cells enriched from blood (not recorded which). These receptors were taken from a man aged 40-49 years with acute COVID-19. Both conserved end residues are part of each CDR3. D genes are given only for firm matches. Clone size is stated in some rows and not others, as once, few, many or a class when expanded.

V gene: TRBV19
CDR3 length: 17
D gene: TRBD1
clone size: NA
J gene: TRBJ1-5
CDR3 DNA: TGTGCCAGTAGTGCCGATGGGACAGGGGGCGCGATACAGCCCCAGCATTTT
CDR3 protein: CASSADGTGGAIQPQHF

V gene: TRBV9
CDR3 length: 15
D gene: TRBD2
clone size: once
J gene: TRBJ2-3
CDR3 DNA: TGTGCCAGCAGCCCCCCAGGGACTAACACAGATACGCAGTATTTT
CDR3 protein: CASSPPGTNTDTQYF

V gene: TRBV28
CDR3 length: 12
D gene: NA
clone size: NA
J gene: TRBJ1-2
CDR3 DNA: TGTGCCAGCAGTTTCGACATTTATGGCTACACCTTC
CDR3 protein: CASSFDIYGYTF

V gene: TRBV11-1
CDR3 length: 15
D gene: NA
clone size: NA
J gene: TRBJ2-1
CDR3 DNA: TGTGCCAGCAGCCTTGCGGCAGGGGCCAATAATGAGCAGTTCTTC
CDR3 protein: CASSLAAGANNEQFF

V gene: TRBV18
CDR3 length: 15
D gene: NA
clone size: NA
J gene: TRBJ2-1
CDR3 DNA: TGTGCCAGTCCAAGCGCGGGGATCTCCTACAATGAGCAGTTCTTC
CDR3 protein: CASPSAGISYNEQFF

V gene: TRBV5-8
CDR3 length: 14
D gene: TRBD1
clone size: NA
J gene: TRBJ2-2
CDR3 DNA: TGTGCCAGCAGGAGGGGGCAGGAGGTCGGGGAGCTGTTTTTT
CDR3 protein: CASRRGQEVGELFF

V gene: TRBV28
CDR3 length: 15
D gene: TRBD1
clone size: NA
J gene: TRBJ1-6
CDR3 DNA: TGTGCCAGCAGTTCCCCGGACAGGGGAAATTCACCCCTCCACTTT
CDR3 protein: CASSSPDRGNSPLHF

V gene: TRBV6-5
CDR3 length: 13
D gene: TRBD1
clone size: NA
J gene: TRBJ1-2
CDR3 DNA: TGTGCCAGCAGGCCCGGGACAGGGGGTGGCTACACCTTC
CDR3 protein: CASRPGTGGGYTF

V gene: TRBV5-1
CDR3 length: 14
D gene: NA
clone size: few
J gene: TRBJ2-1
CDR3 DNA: TGCGCCAGCAGCTTCGGACCCACAGGCACTGAGCAGTTCTTC
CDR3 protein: CASSFGPTGTEQFF

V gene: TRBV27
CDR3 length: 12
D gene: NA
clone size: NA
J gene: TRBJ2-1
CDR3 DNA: TGTGCCAGCAGTCCGACTGGTAATGAGCAGTTCTTC
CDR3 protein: CASSPTGNEQFF

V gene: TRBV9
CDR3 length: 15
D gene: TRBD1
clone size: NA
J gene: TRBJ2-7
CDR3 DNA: TGTGCCAGCAGCGTAGCCGGGACAGCTTCCTACGAGCAGTACTTC
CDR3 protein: CASSVAGTASYEQYF

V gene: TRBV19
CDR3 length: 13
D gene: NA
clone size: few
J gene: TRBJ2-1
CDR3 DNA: TGTGCCAGTAGTATATCAGTCTACAATGAGCAGTTCTTC
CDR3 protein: CASSISVYNEQFF

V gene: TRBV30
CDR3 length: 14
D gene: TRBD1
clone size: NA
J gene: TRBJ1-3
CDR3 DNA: TGTGCCTTCAGGGGGCTTAGCTCTGGAAACACCATATATTTT
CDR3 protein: CAFRGLSSGNTIYF

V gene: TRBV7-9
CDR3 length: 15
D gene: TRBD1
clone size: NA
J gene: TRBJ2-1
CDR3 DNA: TGTGCCAGCTCTATACCCGGGACAGGGGACAATGAGCAGTTCTTC
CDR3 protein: CASSIPGTGDNEQFF

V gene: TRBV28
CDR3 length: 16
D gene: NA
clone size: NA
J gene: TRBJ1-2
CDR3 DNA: TGTGCCAGCAGCTCCCCCGTGGGGGCAGGGAACGATGGCTACACCTTC
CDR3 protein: CASSSPVGAGNDGYTF

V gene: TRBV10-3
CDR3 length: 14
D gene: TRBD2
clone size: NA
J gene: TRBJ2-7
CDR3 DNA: TGTGCCATCAGTGAGCCTAGCGGGAGCTACGAGCAGTACTTC
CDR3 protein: CAISEPSGSYEQYF

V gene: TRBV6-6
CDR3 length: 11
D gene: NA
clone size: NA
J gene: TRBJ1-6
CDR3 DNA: TGTGCCAGCAGCCCGGGTTCACCCCTCCACTTT
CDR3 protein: CASSPGSPLHF

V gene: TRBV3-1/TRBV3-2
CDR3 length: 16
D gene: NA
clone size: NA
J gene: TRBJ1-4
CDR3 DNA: TGTGCCAGCAGCCAAGGGGGCGGGGGAGGATATGAAAAACTGTTTTTT
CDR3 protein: CASSQGGGGGYEKLFF

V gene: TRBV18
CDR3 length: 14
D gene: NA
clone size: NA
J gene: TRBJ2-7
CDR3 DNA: TGTGCCAGCTCATTCCGGGACACCTCCTACGAGCAGTACTTC
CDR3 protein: CASSFRDTSYEQYF

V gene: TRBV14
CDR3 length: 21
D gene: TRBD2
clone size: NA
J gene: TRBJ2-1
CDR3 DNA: TGTGCCAGCAGCCAAGACAATTGGTACCTAGCGGGACACGGCTCCTACAATGAGCAGTTCTTC
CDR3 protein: CASSQDNWYLAGHGSYNEQFF

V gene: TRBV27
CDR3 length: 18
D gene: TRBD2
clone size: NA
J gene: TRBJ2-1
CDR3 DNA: TGTGCCAGCAGTTTATTTGGGCTAGCGGGGGGCTCCTACAATGAGCAGTTCTTC
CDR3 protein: CASSLFGLAGGSYNEQFF

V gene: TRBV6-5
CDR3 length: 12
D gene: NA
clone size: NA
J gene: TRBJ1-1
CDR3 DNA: TGTGCCGTAAGAGGGATGAACACTGAAGCTTTCTTT
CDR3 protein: CAVRGMNTEAFF

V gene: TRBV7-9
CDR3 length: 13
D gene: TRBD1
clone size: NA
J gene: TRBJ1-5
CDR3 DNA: TGTGCCAGCAGCTGGGGACAGAATCAGCCCCAGCATTTT
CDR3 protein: CASSWGQNQPQHF

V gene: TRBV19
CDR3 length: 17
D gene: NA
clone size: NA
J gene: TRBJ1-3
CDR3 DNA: NA
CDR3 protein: CASSTSGGGLFGNTIYF

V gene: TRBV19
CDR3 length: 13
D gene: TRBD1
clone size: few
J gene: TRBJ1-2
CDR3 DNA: TGTGCCAGTAGTTTCCGACAGGGAAACGGCTACACCTTC
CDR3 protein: CASSFRQGNGYTF

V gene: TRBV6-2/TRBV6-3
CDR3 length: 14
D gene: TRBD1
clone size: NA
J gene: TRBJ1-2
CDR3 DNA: TGTGCCAGCAGCCACGTACAGGGGCACTATGGCTACACCTTC
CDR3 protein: CASSHVQGHYGYTF

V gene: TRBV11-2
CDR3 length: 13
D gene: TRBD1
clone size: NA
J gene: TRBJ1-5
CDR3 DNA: TGTGCCAGCAGTACACAGGGGGATCAGCCCCAGCATTTT
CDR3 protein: CASSTQGDQPQHF